The text below deals with one T cell receptor (beta chain). Profiled with immunoSEQ multiplex PCR; TCRdb holds only in-frame clones, not every one. The table records about 64,000 clones, roughly 95% of them present only once. This entry is derived from a study of brain T cells in children with intractable seizures. V lost 3 bases, J lost 7 bases, and 15 bases lay in between. Per germline, CDR1 SGHAT and CDR2 FQNNGV. CDR3 length equals 14 residues. The chain recombines TRBV11-2 with TRBJ1-2; weak D call: TRBD1 (6 bases). This TCR was sampled from a boy under three years old with focal cortical dysplasia and intractable seizures. The material was peripheral blood, obtained at surgery. The CDR3 is CASSFVVGGSGYTF. CDR3 sequence (DNA): TGTGCCAGCAGCTTCGTTGTAGGGGGATCTGGCTACACCTTC.